The clone carrying this T cell receptor (beta chain) was observed a few times. CDR1 MNHEY and CDR2 SVGAGI come from the germline V gene. CDR3 length: 16 residues. V was clipped by 4 bases and J by 10 bases; unmatched bases: 17. The sample is drawn from a study of blood T cell repertoires in COVID-19. Study summary: The study drew acute and convalescent COVID-19 samples from the United States, Italy and Spain. The cDNA or gDNA used as material had been derived from T cells, B-cell-depleted T cells, or PBMCs.

Using immunoSEQ multiplex PCR, the repertoire was profiled, and TCRdb retains in-frame clones only, with some absent. The data hold about 170,000 clones, with roughly 80% observed a single time. Seattle-derived patients entered the study during active infection and were followed longitudinally. The TCR sequence derives from a woman between 70 and 85 years old with COVID-19, enrolled during active disease. Sequenced: peripheral blood. The chain joins TRBV6-5 to TRBJ1-2; 8 bases are a match to TRBD1. The CDR3 DNA reads as TGTGCCAGCAGTTCCACCGACCCGACAGGGGCAGCAACCTACACCTTC. Translating gives CASSSTDPTGAATYTF.